This T cell receptor beta chain stems from a study of blood T cells in healthy people across ages. A second PCR, run for about 6 to 11 cycles, used a sample-barcoded 5' primer plus a J-beta primer mix. One entry per CDR3 protein results from TCRdb running MiXCR on the 5' RACE reads. The sample has 540,000 or so distinct CDR3 sequences; less than 60% are singletons. Regarding the study as a whole: What prevented conclusive comparison of naive and antigen-experienced cells was that PBMCs were unsorted. Naive CD4+ cells and diversity were both higher in long-lived donors than in aged donors. Roughly linear age-related decline in beta diversity appeared, significant by age about 40.

CDR3 length equals 13 residues. V shed 2 bases and J shed 10 bases, with 17 bases lying between them. Looked up from germline, CDR1 is DFQATT and CDR2 is SNEGSKA (reference sequence). With respect to this clonotype: No antigen is known for it.

The sample taken for sequencing was blood. The sequence came from an older man in good health. The chain combines TRBV20-1 with TRBJ1-1, with no clear D. DNA of the CDR3: TGCAGTGCTAGATACGGTCCGTCGAAGGTAGCTTTCTTT. The encoded protein is CSARYGPSKVAFF.